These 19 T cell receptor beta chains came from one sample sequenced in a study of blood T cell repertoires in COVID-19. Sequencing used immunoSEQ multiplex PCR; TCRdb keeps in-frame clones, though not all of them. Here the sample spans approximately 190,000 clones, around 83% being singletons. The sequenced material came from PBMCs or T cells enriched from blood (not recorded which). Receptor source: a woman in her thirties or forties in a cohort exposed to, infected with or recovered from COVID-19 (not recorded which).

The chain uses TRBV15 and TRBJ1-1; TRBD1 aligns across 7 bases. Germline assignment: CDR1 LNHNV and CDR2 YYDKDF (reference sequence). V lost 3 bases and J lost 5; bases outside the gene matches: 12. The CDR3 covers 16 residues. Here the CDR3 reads CATSRAQRGRGTEAFF. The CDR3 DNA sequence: TGTGCCACCAGCAGGGCTCAGAGGGGGCGCGGGACTGAAGCTTTCTTT. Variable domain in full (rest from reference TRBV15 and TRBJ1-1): DAMVIQNPRYQVTQFGKPVTLSCSQTLNHNVMYWYQQKSSQAPKLLFHYYDKDFNNEADTPDNFQSRRPNTSFCFLDIRSPGLGDTAMYLCATSRAQRGRGTEAFFGQGTRLTVV.

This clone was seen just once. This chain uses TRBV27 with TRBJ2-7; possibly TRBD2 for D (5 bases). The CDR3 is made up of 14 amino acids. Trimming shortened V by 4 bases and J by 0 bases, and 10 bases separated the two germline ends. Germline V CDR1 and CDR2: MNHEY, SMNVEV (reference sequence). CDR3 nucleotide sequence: TGTGCCAGCAGTTGGTCCCGGGGCTCCTACGAGCAGTACTTC. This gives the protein CASSWSRGSYEQYF.

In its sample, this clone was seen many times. The CDR3 sequence is CASRPDLWGWPQHF. CDR3 sequence (DNA): TGTGCCAGCAGACCGGACTTATGGGGTTGGCCCCAGCATTTT. The rearrangement joins TRBV6-5 to TRBJ1-5; D is ambiguous. The germline CDR1 and CDR2 sequences are MNHEY and SVGAGI. V shed 6 bases and J shed 9 bases, with 18 bases lying between them. This CDR3 comprises 14 residues.

DNA of the CDR3: TGTGCCAGCAGTCCCGGGACAGGGGGCCCCGAGCAGTACTTC. This sequence encodes CASSPGTGGPEQYF. The chain employs TRBV27 and TRBJ2-7; 12 bases fit TRBD1. Germline assignment: CDR1 MNHEY and CDR2 SMNVEV (reference sequence). The length of the CDR3 is 14 residues. V shed 5 bases, J shed 6 bases, and the junction held 5 bases outside the gene matches.

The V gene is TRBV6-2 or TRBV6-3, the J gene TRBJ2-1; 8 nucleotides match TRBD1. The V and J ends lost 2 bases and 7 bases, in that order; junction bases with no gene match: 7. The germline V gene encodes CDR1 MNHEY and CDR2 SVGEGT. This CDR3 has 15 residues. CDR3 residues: CASSYIGRGQNEQFF. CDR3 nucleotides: TGTGCCAGCAGTTACATCGGCAGGGGGCAGAATGAGCAGTTCTTC.

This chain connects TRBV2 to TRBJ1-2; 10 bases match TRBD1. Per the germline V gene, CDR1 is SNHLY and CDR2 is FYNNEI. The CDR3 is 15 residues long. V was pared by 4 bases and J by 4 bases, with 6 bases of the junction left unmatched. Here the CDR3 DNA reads TGTGCCAGCAGTGGCGACAGGGGGCAAGTCTATGGCTACACCTTC. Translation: CASSGDRGQVYGYTF. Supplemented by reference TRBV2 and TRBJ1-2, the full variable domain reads EPEVTQTPSHQVTQMGQEVILRCVPISNHLYFYWYRQILGQKVEFLVSFYNNEISEKSEIFDDQFSVERPDGSNFTLKIRSTKLEDSAMYFCASSGDRGQVYGYTFGSGTRLTVV.

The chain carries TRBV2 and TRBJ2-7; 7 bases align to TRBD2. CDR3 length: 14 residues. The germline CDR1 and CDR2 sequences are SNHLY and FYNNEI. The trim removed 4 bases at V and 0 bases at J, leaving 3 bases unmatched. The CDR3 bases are TGTGCCAGCAGTGGGCGGGGGAGCTCCTACGAGCAGTACTTC. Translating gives CASSGRGSSYEQYF. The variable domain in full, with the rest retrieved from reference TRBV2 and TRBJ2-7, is EPEVTQTPSHQVTQMGQEVILRCVPISNHLYFYWYRQILGQKVEFLVSFYNNEISEKSEIFDDQFSVERPDGSNFTLKIRSTKLEDSAMYFCASSGRGSSYEQYFGPGTRLTVT.

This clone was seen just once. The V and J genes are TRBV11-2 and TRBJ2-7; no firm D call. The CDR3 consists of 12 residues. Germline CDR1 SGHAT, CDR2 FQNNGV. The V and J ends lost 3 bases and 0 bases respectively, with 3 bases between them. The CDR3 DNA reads TGTGCCAGCAGCTTGAGCTCCTACGAGCAGTACTTC. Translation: CASSLSSYEQYF.

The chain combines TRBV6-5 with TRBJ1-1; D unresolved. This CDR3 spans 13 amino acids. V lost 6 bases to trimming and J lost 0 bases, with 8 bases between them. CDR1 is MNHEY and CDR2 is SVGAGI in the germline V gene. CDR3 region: CASRSSMNTEAFF. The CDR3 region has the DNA TGTGCCAGCAGAAGTAGTATGAACACTGAAGCTTTCTTT.

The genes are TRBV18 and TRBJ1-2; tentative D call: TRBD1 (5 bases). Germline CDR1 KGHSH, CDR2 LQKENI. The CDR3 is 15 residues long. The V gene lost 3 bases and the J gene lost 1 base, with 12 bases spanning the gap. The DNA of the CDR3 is TGTGCCAGCTCACCGGACGGGGGTAGTAACTATGGCTACACCTTC. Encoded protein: CASSPDGGSNYGYTF.

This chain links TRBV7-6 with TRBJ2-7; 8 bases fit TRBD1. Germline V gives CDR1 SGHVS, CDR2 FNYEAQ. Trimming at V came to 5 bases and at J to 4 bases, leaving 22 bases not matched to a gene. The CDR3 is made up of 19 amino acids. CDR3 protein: CASSQTPLGRGPSPYEQYF. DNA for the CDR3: TGTGCCAGCAGCCAAACCCCCCTCGGCAGGGGGCCCTCCCCTTACGAGCAGTACTTC.

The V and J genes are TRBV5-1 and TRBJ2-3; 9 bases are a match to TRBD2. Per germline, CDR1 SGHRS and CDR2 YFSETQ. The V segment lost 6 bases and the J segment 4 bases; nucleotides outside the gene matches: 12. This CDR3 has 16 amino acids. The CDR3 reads CASNLRGTSFSDTQYF. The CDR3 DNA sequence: TGCGCCAGCAACCTACGTGGGACTAGCTTTTCAGATACGCAGTATTTT. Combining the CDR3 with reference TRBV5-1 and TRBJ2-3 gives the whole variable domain KAGVTQTPRYLIKTRGQQVTLSCSPISGHRSVSWYQQTPGQGLQFLFEYFSETQRNKGNFPGRFSGRQFSNSRSEMNVSTLELGDSALYLCASNLRGTSFSDTQYFGPGTRLTVL.

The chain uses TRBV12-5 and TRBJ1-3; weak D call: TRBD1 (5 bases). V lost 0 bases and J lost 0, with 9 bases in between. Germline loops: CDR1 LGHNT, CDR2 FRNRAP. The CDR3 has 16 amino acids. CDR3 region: CASGLVQVSSGNTIYF. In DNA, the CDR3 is TGTGCTAGTGGTTTGGTACAGGTCAGCTCTGGAAACACCATATATTTT.

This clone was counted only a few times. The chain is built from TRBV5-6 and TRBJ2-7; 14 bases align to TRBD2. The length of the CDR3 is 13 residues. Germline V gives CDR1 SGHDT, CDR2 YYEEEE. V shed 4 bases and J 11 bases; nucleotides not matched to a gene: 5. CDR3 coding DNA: TGTGCCAGCAGCGGACCGGGACTAGCGGGAGAGTACTTC. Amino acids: CASSGPGLAGEYF.

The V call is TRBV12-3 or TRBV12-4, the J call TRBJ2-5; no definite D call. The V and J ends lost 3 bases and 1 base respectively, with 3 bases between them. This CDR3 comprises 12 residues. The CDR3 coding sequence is TGTGCCAGCAGTTTGAGCCAAGAGACCCAGTACTTC. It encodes CASSLSQETQYF.

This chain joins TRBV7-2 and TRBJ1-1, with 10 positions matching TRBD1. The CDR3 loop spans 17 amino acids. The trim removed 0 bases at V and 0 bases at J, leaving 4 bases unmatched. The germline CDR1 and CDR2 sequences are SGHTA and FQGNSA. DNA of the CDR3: TGTGCCAGCAGCTTAGCGGGGGGGACAGGGGTGAACACTGAAGCTTTCTTT. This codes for CASSLAGGTGVNTEAFF.

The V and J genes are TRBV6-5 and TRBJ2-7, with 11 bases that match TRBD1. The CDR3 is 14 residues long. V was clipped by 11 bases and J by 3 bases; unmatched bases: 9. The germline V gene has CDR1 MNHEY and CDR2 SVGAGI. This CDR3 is CAAGGTGGFYEQYF. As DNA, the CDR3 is TGTGCCGCCGGAGGGACAGGGGGTTTCTACGAGCAGTACTTC.

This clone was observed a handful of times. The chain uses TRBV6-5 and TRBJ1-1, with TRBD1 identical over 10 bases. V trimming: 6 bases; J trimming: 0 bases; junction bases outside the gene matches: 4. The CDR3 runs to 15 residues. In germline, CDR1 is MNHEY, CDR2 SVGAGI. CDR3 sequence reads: CASSWDRGLNTEAFF. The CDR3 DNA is TGTGCCAGCAGCTGGGACAGGGGATTGAACACTGAAGCTTTCTTT.

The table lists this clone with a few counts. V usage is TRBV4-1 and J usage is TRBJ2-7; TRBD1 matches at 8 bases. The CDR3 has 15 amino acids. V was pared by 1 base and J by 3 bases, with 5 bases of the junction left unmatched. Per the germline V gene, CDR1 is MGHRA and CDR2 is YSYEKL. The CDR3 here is CASSQGSGGYYEQYF. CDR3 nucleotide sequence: TGCGCCAGCAGCCAAGGGTCAGGGGGCTACTACGAGCAGTACTTC.